The 25 T cell receptor beta chains below were found in one sample sequenced in a study of T cells in women clearing cervical HPV infection listed by TCRdb under 2018. Library generation was performed with the immunoSEQ multiplex PCR assay. TCRdb limited this immuneACCESS table to in-frame rearrangements with V and J called. A share of clones is missing; checked studies link under half to unresolved V genes, and the rest is unexplained. The sample's table covers tens of thousands of clones. Of the sample, 9.5% to 10% falls within the top ten clones. The specimen sequenced was blood buffy coat. These receptor sequences come from a woman aged 18-70 years with a cervical HPV16 infection that either progressed to CIN3+ or cleared (not recorded which).

Concerning this clone: The read comes to an end 3 residues before the CDR3 does, leaving the germline J gene to fill in the end. V is TRBV19 and J is TRBJ1-1; 7 bases line up with TRBD1. Germline values: CDR1 LNHDA, CDR2 SQIVND (reference sequence). The CDR3 sequence is 12 residues long. The sequenced CDR3 bases are TGTGCCAGTAGTATGCACAGGGGAAGG. It encodes CASSMHRGR. The CDR3 reads in full as CASSMHRGRAFF.

Worth noting for this clone: The read gets to within 3 residues of the CDR3 end, and the germline J gene fills in the rest. This sequence joins TRBV30 and TRBJ2-6; D gene ambiguous. Trimming pared 1 base from V and 0 bases from J, leaving 10 bases between. The CDR3 consists of 16 residues. Germline V gene lookup returns CDR1 GTSNPN and CDR2 SVGIG (reference sequence). The CDR3 loop is CAWSGEPISGANVLTF. The DNA read from the CDR3 is TGTGCCTGGAGTGGAGAGCCAATCTCTGGGGCCAACGTC.

In regard to this clone: Sequencing ends 3 residues short of the CDR3 end; the germline J gene provides the rest. The chain employs TRBV23-1 and TRBJ2-7; D possibly corresponds to TRBD1 (6 bases). TRBV23-1 falls under the ORF class, with uncertain function. The CDR3 has 18 residues. V lost 6 bases and J 5 bases, leaving 29 bases between the germline ends. The sequenced part of the CDR3 DNA is TGCGCCAGCAGCCCACGTGACGATTCACAGGGCCCTCTAGACGAG. The encoded protein is CASSPRDDSQGPLDE. The complete CDR3 reads CASSPRDDSQGPLDEQYF.

Of note for this clone: The read gets to within 3 residues of the CDR3 end, and the germline J gene fills in the rest. The chain is built from TRBV7-9 and TRBJ1-2, with D unresolved. Germline V lookup: CDR1 SEHNR, CDR2 FQNEAQ (reference sequence). CDR3 length equals 12 residues. The part of the CDR3 DNA that was read is TGTGCCAGCAGCCCCAATACCTACGAC. Protein sequence: CASSPNTYD. The full CDR3 sequence reads CASSPNTYDYTF.

Regarding this clone: Read sequence stops 3 residues before the CDR3 end, and the germline J gene provides the missing end. The V and J genes are TRBV11-2 and TRBJ2-2; no reliable D call. This CDR3 region has 15 residues. From germline, CDR1 is SGHAT and CDR2 FQNNGV. The V gene lost 5 bases and the J gene lost 3 bases, with 13 bases spanning the gap. The chain's CDR3 is CASSLLYPYTGELFF. CDR3 bases read: TGTGCCAGCAGCCTACTCTACCCCTACACCGGGGAG.

Comments on this clone: The read ends 3 residues early relative to the CDR3; the germline J gene fills the gap. The chain couples TRBV5-6 to TRBJ2-3; D might be TRBD2 (6 bases). The V gene's germline CDR1 is SGHDT and CDR2 YYEEEE. The CDR3 totals 15 residues. Trimming took off 4 bases at V and 3 bases at J, with 15 bases between the two ends. The CDR3 loop reads CASSPPGVQTDTQYF. The CDR3 DNA, read in part, is TGTGCCAGCAGCCCCCCGGGGGTTCAGACAGATACG.

Regarding this clone: The germline gene is not matched at one end of the junction; a read error may be the cause. The read terminates 3 residues before the CDR3 end, so the remaining end is supplied by the germline J gene. The same CDR3 can be traced to other DNA sequences in this sample. The J gene is TRBJ1-3, the V gene TRBV7-2; D possibly corresponds to TRBD1 (5 bases). The CDR3 spans 15 residues. Germline assignment: CDR1 SGHTA and CDR2 FQGNSA. CDR3 sequence: CASSPGGYSGNTIYF. Incomplete CDR3 DNA: TGTGCCAGCTCCCCCGGGGGGTACTCTGGAAACACT.

Remarks on this clone: Read sequence stops 3 residues before the CDR3 end, and the germline J gene provides the missing end. The J gene is TRBJ1-2, the V gene TRBV19, with a tentative D call TRBD1 (6 bases). The germline gives CDR1 LNHDA, CDR2 SQIVND (reference sequence). The CDR3 consists of 15 residues. Trimming removed 1 base at V and 4 bases at J, with 13 bases between. CDR3 DNA, as far as it was read: TGTGCCAGTAGTATAGTCCGGACAGACATCTATGGC. This gives the protein CASSIVRTDIYG. The whole CDR3 protein reads CASSIVRTDIYGYTF.

Note on this clone: The read gets to within 3 residues of the CDR3 end, and the germline J gene fills in the rest. The V and J genes are TRBV29-1 and TRBJ2-5; 8 nucleotides agree with TRBD1. Germline trimming cut 4 bases from V and 4 bases from J; bases unmatched to any gene: 11. The CDR3 totals 15 residues. Germline lookup yields CDR1 SQVTM and CDR2 ANQGSEA. CDR3 amino acids: CSVGRAGGLGETQYF. The part of the CDR3 DNA that was read is TGCAGCGTTGGACGGGCAGGGGGCCTCGGAGAGACC.

Turning to this clone: The CDR3 is cut off 3 residues early in the read; its end comes from the germline J gene. V is TRBV20-1 and J is TRBJ1-6, with TRBD1 matching 8 bases. The germline gives CDR1 DFQATT, CDR2 SNEGSKA (reference sequence). J was trimmed by 9 bases and V by 0 bases; bases with no gene match: 19. The CDR3 covers 19 residues. CDR3 residues: CSARDSKTGETLLLSPLHF. CDR3 DNA (partial): TGCAGTGCTAGAGATAGTAAGACAGGGGAAACCCTCCTACTTTCACCC.

Remarks on this clone: Read sequence stops 3 residues before the CDR3 end, and the germline J gene provides the missing end. The chain couples TRBV19 to TRBJ2-7; TRBD1 aligns across 7 bases. Trimming removed 6 bases from V and 3 bases from J; junction bases left unmatched: 17. The length of the CDR3 is 17 residues. Germline V gene sequence: CDR1 LNHDA, CDR2 SQIVND (reference sequence). The part of the CDR3 DNA that was read is TGTGCCAGTAGCAACTTGAAAACAGGGGCCGCAGGCTACGAG. As protein: CASSNLKTGAAGYE. The entire CDR3 is CASSNLKTGAAGYEQYF.

Regarding this clone: The CDR3 extends 3 residues past the end of the read, so its final part is completed from the germline J gene. This chain uses TRBV11-2 with TRBJ2-3; D remains ambiguous. V was shortened by 5 bases and J by 4 bases, with 10 bases between the two germline ends. Germline V gives CDR1 SGHAT, CDR2 FQNNGV. The CDR3 extends over 13 amino acids. The CDR3 sequence: CASSPGLADTQYF. Partial CDR3 DNA: TGTGCCAGCAGCCCAGGTCTGGCAGATACG.

A word on this clone: The read falls 3 residues short of the CDR3 end, and the missing part is taken from the germline J gene. V gene TRBV5-1 combines with J gene TRBJ1-1; 8 positions match TRBD1. Germline CDR1 reads SGHRS; CDR2 reads YFSETQ. J gave up 0 bases and V 2 bases, and 9 bases lay outside the gene matches. This CDR3 spans 17 amino acids. CDR3: CASSFGTGRTVNTEAFF. The CDR3 bases that were read are TGCGCCAGCAGCTTCGGGACAGGACGTACCGTGAACACTGAA.

Notes on this clone: The read terminates 3 residues ahead of where the CDR3 ends, so the germline J gene completes it. The chain is built from TRBV6-2 or TRBV6-3 and TRBJ1-2; TRBD1 agrees at 7 bases. The CDR3 is 15 amino acids. Germline-derived CDR1 and CDR2 are MNHEY and SVGEGT. The ends lost 4 bases at V and 1 base at J; junction bases unmatched: 6. The sequenced part of the CDR3 DNA is TGTGCCAGCAGTTCCCGACAGGGAGGTAACTATGGC. This codes for CASSSRQGGNYG. The complete CDR3 protein is CASSSRQGGNYGYTF.

As concerns this clone: Read coverage stops 3 residues before the CDR3 terminus; the germline J gene supplies the remainder. The J gene is TRBJ2-3, the V gene TRBV7-3, with 9 bases aligning to TRBD2. Germline CDR1 reads SGHTA; CDR2 reads FQGTGA. Trimming at V came to 5 bases and at J to 4 bases, leaving 7 bases not matched to a gene. CDR3 length equals 15 residues. The DNA read from the CDR3 is TGTGCCAGCAGCGTGGATAGCGGGGGCCCAGATACG. This codes for CASSVDSGGPDT. The entire CDR3 reads CASSVDSGGPDTQYF.

As regards this clone: The CDR3 is cut off 3 residues early in the read; its end comes from the germline J gene. V usage is TRBV5-1 and J usage is TRBJ2-2, with 7 bases aligning to TRBD1. Trimming took 4 bases from V and 7 from J; bases not matched to a gene: 7. CDR3 length: 14 amino acids. Germline V gene lookup returns CDR1 SGHRS and CDR2 YFSETQ. Incomplete CDR3 DNA: TGCGCCAGCAGCCCTTCCCGACAGGGCGGGGAG. This gives the protein CASSPSRQGGE. The whole CDR3 sequence is CASSPSRQGGELFF. Complete variable domain (other parts from reference TRBV5-1 and TRBJ2-2): KAGVTQTPRYLIKTRGQQVTLSCSPISGHRSVSWYQQTPGQGLQFLFEYFSETQRNKGNFPGRFSGRQFSNSRSEMNVSTLELGDSALYLCASSPSRQGGELFFGEGSRLTVL.

Points on this clone: With the read ending 3 residues before the CDR3 end, the germline J gene is used to fill in that end. The V and J genes are TRBV2 and TRBJ1-5, with 9 bases lining up with TRBD1. This CDR3 is built from 16 residues. Germline V gives CDR1 SNHLY, CDR2 FYNNEI. V lost 7 bases, J lost 1 base, and 8 bases stayed unmatched. This CDR3 is CASNTQGARSNQPQHF. The part of the CDR3 DNA that was read is TGTGCCAGCAACACACAGGGGGCACGAAGCAATCAGCCC.

In regard to this clone: The read ends 3 residues early relative to the CDR3; the germline J gene fills the gap. V is TRBV5-1 and J is TRBJ1-1, with TRBD1 matching 11 bases. The germline gives CDR1 SGHRS, CDR2 YFSETQ. The CDR3 extends over 14 amino acids. CDR3 bases read: TGCGCCAGCAGCTGGACAGGGGGCGCAAGGGAA. It is translated as CASSWTGGARE. The full CDR3 reads CASSWTGGAREAFF.

In regard to this clone: The observed sequence ends 3 residues before the CDR3 terminus, with the missing tail filled in from the germline J gene. The V gene is TRBV24-1, the J gene TRBJ2-5, with 15 bases matching TRBD2. CDR1 is KGHDR, CDR2 SFDVKD, per germline. This CDR3 contains 19 residues. The J segment lost 2 bases and the V segment lost 5 bases, leaving 11 bases of the junction unmatched. The CDR3 protein is CATSASFGTSGGLQETQYF. CDR3 bases read: TGTGCCACCAGTGCCTCTTTCGGGACTAGCGGGGGGTTACAAGAGACC.

Considering frequency, this clone is medium-sized. The missing CDR3 end, 3 residues past where the read stops, is filled in from the germline J gene. The J gene is TRBJ2-5, the V gene TRBV19; D is unclear. The germline V and J ends were trimmed by 5 bases and 2 bases, with 9 bases remaining between them. This CDR3 comprises 13 residues. The germline CDR1 and CDR2 sequences are LNHDA and SQIVND (reference sequence). The CDR3 bases that were read are TGTGCCAGTAGTGGGCCAGAACAAGAGACC. It specifies CASSGPEQET. The entire CDR3 sequence reads CASSGPEQETQYF. The entire variable domain, with the rest obtained from reference TRBV19 and TRBJ2-5, is as follows: DGGITQSPKYLFRKEGQNVTLSCEQNLNHDAMYWYRQDPGQGLRLIYYSQIVNDFQKGDIAEGYSVSREKKESFPLTVTSAQKNPTAFYLCASSGPEQETQYFGPGTRLLVL.

This chain's CDR3 is CASSFLHSNQGGEQFF. The CDR3 bases that were read are TGTGCCAGCAGTTTCCTCCACTCTAATCAGGGGGGTGAG. The V gene is TRBV6-2 or TRBV6-3, the J gene TRBJ2-1, with D tentatively TRBD1 (7 bases). Coverage ceases 3 residues before the CDR3 finishes, and the germline J gene fills in the end. In germline, CDR1 is MNHEY, CDR2 SVGEGT. CDR3 size: 16 residues. Trimming shortened V by 4 bases and J by 9 bases, and 22 bases separated the two germline ends.

A note on this clone: The CDR3 goes on 3 residues after the read ends, and that part is filled in from the germline J gene. The chain carries TRBV5-1 and TRBJ2-3, with 12 bases that match TRBD2. V shed 3 bases and J 6 bases; nucleotides not matched to a gene: 11. The CDR3 spans 17 residues. The germline V gene has CDR1 SGHRS and CDR2 YFSETQ. CDR3 in amino acids: CASSSGTSGSQVDTQYF. Partial CDR3 DNA: TGCGCCAGCAGCTCCGGGACTAGCGGGTCCCAGGTGGATACG.

With respect to this clone: From the germline J gene comes the end of the CDR3, since the read stops 3 residues before it. The V gene is TRBV10-1, the J gene TRBJ2-1; TRBD2 agrees at 15 bases. This CDR3 is 15 amino acids long. V lost 3 bases to trimming and J lost 7 bases; unmatched junction nucleotides: 1. Per the germline V gene, CDR1 is WNHNN and CDR2 is SYGVQD (reference sequence). This CDR3 is CASSDGLAGGNEQFF. CDR3 DNA, as far as it was read: TGCGCCAGCAGTGACGGACTAGCGGGGGGGAATGAG.

About this clone: The sequence runs out 3 residues before the end of the CDR3; the remainder is reconstructed from the germline J gene. J is TRBJ1-2 and V is TRBV5-8; D gene uncertain. The CDR3 has 12 amino acids. Trimming removed 3 bases at V and 6 bases at J, with 9 bases between. CDR1 is SGHTS, CDR2 YDEGEE, per germline. The CDR3 sequence: CASSWRRDGYTF. The covered CDR3 bases are TGTGCCAGCAGCTGGAGGAGGGATGGC.

With respect to this clone: The sequence runs out 3 residues before the end of the CDR3; the remainder is reconstructed from the germline J gene. The V and J genes are TRBV7-2 and TRBJ2-1; D not certain. There are 15 residues in the CDR3. Trimming took off 5 bases at V and 8 bases at J, with 19 bases between the two ends. The germline CDR1 and CDR2 sequences are SGHTA and FQGNSA. CDR3 DNA (partial): TGTGCCAGCAGCCAGGAATCCAGAGCTCGTTATGAG. Its translation is CASSQESRARYE. The full CDR3 protein is CASSQESRARYEQFF.